These 5 T cell receptor beta chains share one sample of origin, sequenced in a study of T cells in Graves' hyperthyroidism and ophthalmopathy. Amplification yielded TCR beta CDR3 regions, with RNA transcripts as the source. HTBI primers were employed in a first-round RT-PCR of the TCR CDR3. One entry per CDR3 protein, called by TCRdb with MiXCR from the multiplex PCR reads. The sample yields over 700,000 distinct CDR3 sequences, under 45% seen once. The sequenced sample consisted of blood. The source is a woman aged 40 to 55 with Graves' hyperthyroidism.

The V gene is TRBV11-2, the J gene TRBJ1-2; TRBD1 agrees at 12 bases. V shed 7 bases and J 4 bases; nucleotides not matched to a gene: 4. Germline V gene sequence: CDR1 SGHAT, CDR2 FQNNGV. This CDR3 region has 14 residues. Here the CDR3 reads CASMGTGGGYGYTF. DNA for the CDR3: TGTGCCAGCATGGGGACAGGGGGCGGCTATGGCTACACCTTC. Complete variable domain (other parts from reference TRBV11-2 and TRBJ1-2): EAGVAQSPRYKIIEKRQSVAFWCNPISGHATLYWYQQILGQGPKLLIQFQNNGVVDDSQLPKDRFSAERLKGVDSTLKIQPAKLEDSAVYLCASMGTGGGYGYTFGSGTRLTVV.

This clonotype has a handful of counts. The chain carries TRBV7-3 and TRBJ2-2; 7 bases line up with TRBD1. This CDR3 has 16 residues. With 0 bases clipped from V and 6 bases from J, the junction kept 7 bases outside the gene matches. CDR1 and CDR2 from the germline V gene are SGHTA and FQGTGA. The DNA for the CDR3 is TGTGCCAGCAGCTTAACGGCAGGGGGTGTGGCCGGGGAGCTGTTTTTT. This translates into CASSLTAGGVAGELFF.

Comments on this clonotype: Likely a read error: the CDR3 ends without its conserved phenylalanine or tryptophan. No DNA is shown, since the ends of the CDR3 on it are uncertain; the CDR3 is the one TCRdb lists. The V and J genes are TRBV6-1 and TRBJ1-2. CDR1 is MNHNS, CDR2 SASEGT, per germline. The CDR3 adds up to 16 amino acids, both ends counted. The chain's CDR3 is CASSYGDGPLTMATQS.

In its sample, this clonotype was seen a few times. The gene calls are TRBV7-2 and TRBJ2-7; 7 nucleotides align to TRBD1. There are 15 residues in the CDR3. CDR1 and CDR2 (germline): SGHTA, FQGNSA. The ends lost 5 bases at V and 3 bases at J; junction bases unmatched: 10. The CDR3 DNA reads as TGTGCCAGCAGCGCCCTAGGGGGCCTCTTCTACGAGCAGTACTTC. Protein sequence: CASSALGGLFYEQYF.

A few counts support this clonotype. V usage is TRBV2 and J usage is TRBJ1-2; D gene ambiguous. V was shortened by 8 bases and J by 4 bases, with 17 bases between the two germline ends. Per the germline V gene, CDR1 is SNHLY and CDR2 is FYNNEI. The CDR3 covers 14 residues. This CDR3 is CASRVTATGYGYTF. The CDR3 nucleotides read TGTGCCAGCCGGGTGACCGCGACCGGCTATGGCTACACCTTC.